This is a list of T cell receptor beta chains from one sample in a study of graft-versus-host responses after intestinal transplantation. Using immunoSEQ multiplex PCR, the repertoire was profiled, and TCRdb retains in-frame clones only, with some absent. This table has 13,000 or so clones, 70% to 75% appearing once. The starting material was ileum tissue, obtained 16 days after intestinal transplant. These receptors came from a human patient who received an intestinal transplant, so some T cells may come from the graft donor. The CDR3 runs from the conserved cysteine through the conserved F or W. D genes are given only for firm matches. Clone size is shown for a subset of rows, as once, few, many or a class of expanded clone.

cdr3_nt cdr3_aa v_call cdr3_length d_call clone_size j_call
TGTGCCAGCGCCCCAACCGGGACAGGGGGCTATGGCTACACCTTC CASAPTGTGGYGYTF TRBV18 15 TRBD1 - TRBJ1-2
TGTGCCAGCAGTTACCGGACAGGAAGCTCCTATAATTCACCCCTCCACTTT CASSYRTGSSYNSPLHF TRBV27 17 TRBD1 - TRBJ1-6
TGTGCCAGCAGTGTCGGGACAGGGGGCGGTGGCACTGAAGCTTTCTTT CASSVGTGGGGTEAFF TRBV6-1 16 TRBD1 - TRBJ1-1
TGTGCCACCAGACTAGCGGGAGACACCGGGGAGCTGTTTTTT CATRLAGDTGELFF TRBV15 14 TRBD2 - TRBJ2-2
TGTGCCAGCAGCTTAGCGGGGCTACTTGAAGCTTTCTTT CASSLAGLLEAFF TRBV7-2 13 - - TRBJ1-1
TGTGCCAGCAGCTTCCTTATGAACACTGAAGCTTTCTTT CASSFLMNTEAFF TRBV7-8 13 - - TRBJ1-1
TGTGCCAGCTCACCAGGGACTAGCGGGAGCGTTTCCTACAATGAGCAGTTCTTC CASSPGTSGSVSYNEQFF TRBV18 18 TRBD2 once TRBJ2-1
TGCGCCAGCACCGAAACAGGCCTGGGGACTGAAGCTTTCTTT CASTETGLGTEAFF TRBV10-2 14 - - TRBJ1-1
TGTGCCAGCAGTGGAAGGGGGGGGACCACCCTCAGCTCCTACAATGAGCAGTTCTTC CASSGRGGTTLSSYNEQFF TRBV6-8 19 - once TRBJ2-1
TGTGCCAGCAGGAACTGGACAGGGGGCGTCCCCTACGAGCAGTACTTC CASRNWTGGVPYEQYF TRBV11-2 16 TRBD1 - TRBJ2-7
TGTGCCAGTAGTATTTCGGGGGTAGCGAATGAAAAACTGTTTTTT CASSISGVANEKLFF TRBV19 15 - - TRBJ1-4
TGTGCCAGCAGCCAACAAACTTTCTACGAGCAGTACTTC CASSQQTFYEQYF TRBV14 13 - - TRBJ2-7
TGTGCCAGCAGGAGGTCGGTCACCGGGGAGCTGTTTTTT CASRRSVTGELFF TRBV6-5 13 - - TRBJ2-2
TGCGCCAGCAGCTTGATTGAAGGGACACCGTCCTACGAGCAGTACTTC CASSLIEGTPSYEQYF TRBV5-1 16 - - TRBJ2-7
TGTGCCTGGAGTGCTCAGGGTGCGGGGGAGCTGTTTTTT CAWSAQGAGELFF TRBV30 13 - - TRBJ2-2
TGCAGCGTTGGGGGGGCCATGGACAGGGGGCAATATGGCTACACCTTC CSVGGAMDRGQYGYTF TRBV29-1 16 TRBD1 - TRBJ1-2
TGTGCCAGCTCACAGGAGGTGAACCAAGAGACCCAGTACTTC CASSQEVNQETQYF TRBV18 14 - - TRBJ2-5
TGTGCCAGCAGCGCCCCACCAGGGGGGAATGAGCAGTTCTTC CASSAPPGGNEQFF TRBV9 14 - - TRBJ2-1
TGTGCCAGCAGCAGGGGACAGGGAAGACCAGGAGTCGACGAGCAGTACTTC CASSRGQGRPGVDEQYF TRBV7-9 17 TRBD1 - TRBJ2-7
TGTGCCAGTAGTATCGGGACAGGGGCCTACGAGCAGTACTTC CASSIGTGAYEQYF TRBV19 14 TRBD1 - TRBJ2-7
TGTGCCAGCAGCAAAGAGGGGAGACAGGGGACGGCAGATACGCAGTATTTT CASSKEGRQGTADTQYF TRBV21-1 17 - - TRBJ2-3
TGTGCCAGCAGTCAACCGGGGGGCCAAGAGACCCAGTACTTC CASSQPGGQETQYF TRBV6-6 14 TRBD2 - TRBJ2-5
TGTGCCTGGAGTCTGACAGGGGAAGCTTTCTTT CAWSLTGEAFF TRBV30 11 TRBD1 - TRBJ1-1
TGTGCCAGCAGTTACAGGGGCTTGAACACTGAAGCTTTCTTT CASSYRGLNTEAFF TRBV28 14 TRBD1 few TRBJ1-1
TGTGCCAGCAGTCCGTGGGGCGGGGACTATGGCTACACCTTC CASSPWGGDYGYTF TRBV6-1 14 - - TRBJ1-2
TGTGCCAGCAGTTACTCGCCCGGGAACACTGAAGCTTTCTTT CASSYSPGNTEAFF TRBV6-6 14 - few TRBJ1-1
TGTGCCAGCAGCCCCCGGGACAGCTCCTACGAGCAGTACTTC CASSPRDSSYEQYF TRBV5-4 14 TRBD1 - TRBJ2-7
TGTGCCTGGACGGATGGGGCCTCCGGAGAGCAGTACTTC CAWTDGASGEQYF TRBV30 13 - few TRBJ2-7
TGTGCCAGCAGTTCCCGGGGGTCTAAGACAGGGGGGGACACTGAAGCTTTCTTT CASSSRGSKTGGDTEAFF TRBV28 18 TRBD1 - TRBJ1-1
TGTGCCAGTAGTATGGGGGGGCTCGGCACTGAAGCTTTCTTT CASSMGGLGTEAFF TRBV19 14 - - TRBJ1-1
TGTGCCAGCAGTTTAGGGACAGCTAACTATGGCTACACCTTC CASSLGTANYGYTF TRBV28 14 TRBD1 medium-sized TRBJ1-2
TGCGCCAGCAGCTCGGGGACTAGCGGAAACCAAGAGACCCAGTACTTC CASSSGTSGNQETQYF TRBV5-1 16 TRBD2 - TRBJ2-5
TGTGCCAGCAGCTTGAGGGACAGGCGGTTACACGAGCAGTACTTC CASSLRDRRLHEQYF TRBV5-5 15 TRBD1 - TRBJ2-7
TGCGCCAGCAGAACTAGCGGGGGTAGCACAGATACGCAGTATTTT CASRTSGGSTDTQYF TRBV10-2 15 TRBD2 - TRBJ2-3
TGTGCCAGCAGTAGCGGACTAGCGGGAGTCGACGAGCAGTTCTTC CASSSGLAGVDEQFF TRBV6-4 15 TRBD2 - TRBJ2-1
TGTGCCAGCAGGGACAGAGGATTAGAGACCCAGTACTTC CASRDRGLETQYF TRBV6-5 13 - - TRBJ2-5
TGTGCCTGGAGTGTAGGGGCGGACGAGCAGTACTTC CAWSVGADEQYF TRBV30 12 - medium-sized TRBJ2-7
TGTGCCAGTAGGACAGCGAACACCGGGGAGCTGTTTTTT CASRTANTGELFF TRBV19 13 - - TRBJ2-2
TGCGCCAGCAGCTTAGGACAGGGTACCTACCCAGAAGAGACCCAGTACTTC CASSLGQGTYPEETQYF TRBV5-1 17 TRBD1 few TRBJ2-5
TGCAGCGTTGTTAAGGACTCCTTCTACGAGCAGTACTTC CSVVKDSFYEQYF TRBV29-1 13 - - TRBJ2-7
TGTGCCAGCAGCGTAGCAAGCGGGAGCGGGTACGAGCAGTACTTC CASSVASGSGYEQYF TRBV9 15 TRBD2 - TRBJ2-7
TGTGCCTGGAGGGGAATGGGACAGATCAATCAGCCCCAGCATTTT CAWRGMGQINQPQHF TRBV30 15 TRBD1 few TRBJ1-5
TGTGCCATCAGTTTGGGGAGACTAGCCTACGAGCAGTACTTC CAISLGRLAYEQYF TRBV10-3 14 - - TRBJ2-7
TGTGCCAGCAGCTTATATATCTCGACAGTCTTAGGCTACACCTTC CASSLYISTVLGYTF TRBV7-9 15 - medium-sized TRBJ1-2
TGTGCCAATAGACAGGGGCTCTACGAGCAGTACTTC CANRQGLYEQYF TRBV19 12 TRBD1 once TRBJ2-7
TGTGCCAGCAGCCCAATCGGATTGACAGGAACCGAGCAGTACTTC CASSPIGLTGTEQYF TRBV2 15 - few TRBJ2-7
TGTGCCAGTAGTTCGGGGGTCTCCTACAATGAGCAGTTCTTC CASSSGVSYNEQFF TRBV19 14 - - TRBJ2-1
TGTGCCAGCAGCTCTCAGGGAACTGAAGCTTTCTTT CASSSQGTEAFF TRBV5-5 12 - - TRBJ1-1
TGCGCCAGCAGTGGTCCAGGGGGCTCGAGGAACACTGAAGCTTTCTTT CASSGPGGSRNTEAFF TRBV10-2 16 TRBD1 - TRBJ1-1
TGTGCCAGCAGCGAGACAGGGGTTTGGATCCGTGGCTACACCTTC CASSETGVWIRGYTF TRBV6-1 15 TRBD1 - TRBJ1-2
TGTGCCAGCAGCTTTTGGAGCCCGAGTTCGGATACGCAGTATTTT CASSFWSPSSDTQYF TRBV7-2 15 - once TRBJ2-3
TGTGCCAGCAGCCGAGCGGAGCAGAATACCCCTACGCGTTATGAAAAACTGTTTTTT CASSRAEQNTPTRYEKLFF TRBV4-2 19 - - TRBJ1-4
TGTGCCAGCAGTGAAGCGTTCAGGGCCGGGAGCTCCTACGAGCAGTACTTC CASSEAFRAGSSYEQYF TRBV6-1 17 - once TRBJ2-7
TGTGCCAGCAGCCCTCAGACAGGGCCCAATTCACCCCTCCACTTT CASSPQTGPNSPLHF TRBV11-2 15 TRBD1 - TRBJ1-6
TGTGCCAGCAGCCCCATCGAAGGACTAGTTGACAATGAGCAGTTCTTC CASSPIEGLVDNEQFF TRBV5-6 16 TRBD2 - TRBJ2-1
TGTGCCAGCAGCTTGGGACAGGGTGGCTACACCTTC CASSLGQGGYTF TRBV5-6 12 TRBD1 - TRBJ1-2